These T cell receptor beta chains were read from a single sample in a study of blood T cell repertoires in COVID-19. Here immunoSEQ multiplex PCR was the method, and the copy in TCRdb shows in-frame clones only, minus some. The sample contains roughly 170,000 clones, around four fifths of which appear only once. The material sequenced was peripheral blood. These receptors originate from a man aged 40-50 years who had recovered from COVID-19. The CDR3 runs from the conserved cysteine through the conserved F or W. D genes are given only for firm matches. Clone size is shown for a subset of rows, as once, few, many or a class of expanded clone.

cdr3_nt | cdr3_aa | j_call | v_call | d_call | clone_size
TGTGCCAGCAGTGACACAGGGGCCGGCGGAAACACCATATATTTT | CASSDTGAGGNTIYF | TRBJ1-3 | TRBV27 | TRBD1 | NA
TGTGCCAGCAGTTCCCGGGGGGGATGGGAGCAGTTCTTC | CASSSRGGWEQFF | TRBJ2-1 | TRBV27 | TRBD2 | NA
TGTGCCAGCAAGGCGGCTAGCGGAAACACCGGGGAGCTGTTTTTT | CASKAASGNTGELFF | TRBJ2-2 | TRBV2 | TRBD2 | NA
TGTGCCAGCAGTTTGCGGACAGGGGATGGGGAGACCCAGTACTTC | CASSLRTGDGETQYF | TRBJ2-5 | TRBV27 | TRBD1 | NA
TGTGCCAGCAGCTTTATGGCCGGGAGTGGGACCCAGTACTTC | CASSFMAGSGTQYF | TRBJ2-5 | TRBV7-3 | NA | NA
TGTGCCAGCAGCCAAGTCCGGGGGGGCCGGGAAAATGAGCAGTTCTTC | CASSQVRGGRENEQFF | TRBJ2-1 | TRBV3-1/TRBV3-2 | TRBD2 | NA
TGTGCCAGCAGACCTACATGGACAGGCGGGGGGACTGAAGCTTTCTTT | CASRPTWTGGGTEAFF | TRBJ1-1 | TRBV28 | TRBD1 | NA
TGTGCCAGCAGCTTCAAGAGTGATCAGCCCCAGCATTTT | CASSFKSDQPQHF | TRBJ1-5 | TRBV7-2 | NA | few
TGTGCTAGTGCCCTTGGACAGGGAGCAGATACGCAGTATTTT | CASALGQGADTQYF | TRBJ2-3 | TRBV12-5 | TRBD1 | NA
TGTGCCAGCAGCCAAGAGTCTAGCGGGGGGGACATTCAGTACTTC | CASSQESSGGDIQYF | TRBJ2-4 | TRBV3-1/TRBV3-2 | TRBD2 | NA
TGTGCCAGCAGCCACACGGACAGAGATGGGGCCAACGTCCTGACTTTC | CASSHTDRDGANVLTF | TRBJ2-6 | TRBV7-9 | NA | NA
TGTGCCAGCAGTTACGTCGAGGGTAGCAATCAGCCCCAGCATTTT | CASSYVEGSNQPQHF | TRBJ1-5 | TRBV6-2/TRBV6-3 | NA | NA
TGTGCCACCAGTGAAAGACAATACAATGAGCAGTTCTTC | CATSERQYNEQFF | TRBJ2-1 | TRBV24-1 | NA | NA
TGTGCCAGCAGTTACTCCACCAGACAAGAGACCCAGTACTTC | CASSYSTRQETQYF | TRBJ2-5 | TRBV6-6 | NA | NA
TGTGCCAGCCGCCCAGTAGCTGGCCCTTCAGACGAGCAGTACTTC | CASRPVAGPSDEQYF | TRBJ2-7 | TRBV6-5 | NA | NA
TGTGCCAGCAGAGAGCAGCTAGCGGGACAAGAGACCCAGTACTTC | CASREQLAGQETQYF | TRBJ2-5 | TRBV6-5 | TRBD2 | NA
TGCGCCAGCAGCCAAGACAGGGCTACCACAGATACGCAGTATTTT | CASSQDRATTDTQYF | TRBJ2-3 | TRBV4-3 | NA | NA
TGTGCCAGTAGTACCCACAGGGAATTGTCCATTCAGTACTTC | CASSTHRELSIQYF | TRBJ2-4 | TRBV19 | NA | NA
TGTGCCAGCTCACCGCCACAGGGGCGGTACACTGAAGCTTTCTTT | CASSPPQGRYTEAFF | TRBJ1-1 | TRBV18 | TRBD1 | NA
TGTGCCAGCAGGGCCAACACAGGGATAGATACGCAGTATTTT | CASRANTGIDTQYF | TRBJ2-3 | TRBV27 | NA | NA
TGTGCCAGCAGTCTCTTAGAGAACACTGAAGCTTTCTTT | CASSLLENTEAFF | TRBJ1-1 | TRBV25-1 | NA | NA
TGCGCCAGCAGCCCACAGGGGGCGGGTCAGCCCCAGCATTTT | CASSPQGAGQPQHF | TRBJ1-5 | TRBV4-1 | TRBD1 | few
TGTGCCAGCAGCTTATTCTGGGGAGCTCAAGAGACCCAGTACTTC | CASSLFWGAQETQYF | TRBJ2-5 | TRBV7-2 | NA | NA
TGTGCCAGCAGCGCCCAGTATGGCTACACCTTC | CASSAQYGYTF | TRBJ1-2 | TRBV9 | NA | NA
TGTGCCTGGAGTGTCCCGGGATTTAACTATGGCTACACCTTC | CAWSVPGFNYGYTF | TRBJ1-2 | TRBV30 | NA | NA
TGTGCCAGCAGCCCCCTCCCGGCAGATACGCAGTATTTT | CASSPLPADTQYF | TRBJ2-3 | TRBV9 | NA | NA
TGCAGTGCTTTAGCTCAAGAGACCCAGTACTTC | CSALAQETQYF | TRBJ2-5 | TRBV20-1 | NA | NA
TGTGCCAGTAGTATTCCGGGACAAAGCATCTTACAAGAGACCCAGTACTTC | CASSIPGQSILQETQYF | TRBJ2-5 | TRBV19 | NA | NA
TGTGCCAGCAATTCCCAGGACAGCTCTGGAAACACCATATATTTT | CASNSQDSSGNTIYF | TRBJ1-3 | TRBV28 | NA | NA
TGTGCCAGTAGTATCATGTCCTCAGGGAACTTGAACTATGGCTACACCTTC | CASSIMSSGNLNYGYTF | TRBJ1-2 | TRBV19 | NA | NA
TGTGCCAGCAGCGTAGGACAGGGGGCGCGAGAGGCCCTCCACTTT | CASSVGQGAREALHF | TRBJ1-6 | TRBV9 | TRBD1 | NA
TGTGCCAGCAGTTCGGGGATGGTTAACGATGAGCAGTTCTTC | CASSSGMVNDEQFF | TRBJ2-1 | TRBV27 | NA | large
TGTGCCAGCAGTAACAGGGGGCTCGTGAACAATGAGCAGTTCTTC | CASSNRGLVNNEQFF | TRBJ2-1 | TRBV6-2/TRBV6-3 | TRBD1 | NA
TGTGCCACCCAGGGGCGGTACACCGGGGAGCTGTTTTTT | CATQGRYTGELFF | TRBJ2-2 | TRBV24-1 | NA | NA
TGTGCCAGCAGCTTGGATACAGTCTATGGCTACACCTTC | CASSLDTVYGYTF | TRBJ1-2 | TRBV11-3 | NA | once
TGTGCCAGCAGTTACGTCGTTGGGACAGGTTGGACAGATACGCAGTATTTT | CASSYVVGTGWTDTQYF | TRBJ2-3 | TRBV6-2/TRBV6-3 | TRBD1 | NA
TGTGCCAGCAGTGAAGCCGGCTACGAGCAGTACTTC | CASSEAGYEQYF | TRBJ2-7 | TRBV6-1 | NA | NA
TGTGCCAGCAGTTCCCAGAGACAGGGGGGGGGCACTGAAGCTTTCTTT | CASSSQRQGGGTEAFF | TRBJ1-1 | TRBV28 | TRBD1 | once
TGTGCCAGCAGCTTTGTCTCCCTAGCGGAGGGTGAGCAGTTCTTC | CASSFVSLAEGEQFF | TRBJ2-1 | TRBV11-2 | TRBD2 | NA
TGTGCCAGCAGCGCAGCGGGAGTAGTCTATGAGCAGTTCTTC | CASSAAGVVYEQFF | TRBJ2-1 | TRBV27 | TRBD2 | NA
TGTGCCATCCGAAAGGGGATGGACTACGAGCAGTACTTC | CAIRKGMDYEQYF | TRBJ2-7 | TRBV10-3 | NA | NA
TGTGCCAGCAGCCAAGAGGGACAGGGGGCAGATACGCAGTATTTT | CASSQEGQGADTQYF | TRBJ2-3 | TRBV3-1/TRBV3-2 | TRBD1 | NA
TGTGCCATACGCGGGAGCACAGATACGCAGTATTTT | CAIRGSTDTQYF | TRBJ2-3 | TRBV10-3 | NA | NA
TGTGCCAGCATCCGACAGAGCGAGAATTCACCCCTCCACTTT | CASIRQSENSPLHF | TRBJ1-6 | TRBV6-7 | NA | once
TGTGCCAGTAGTATAGATCTCGGCAGGGGAGCCGAGCAGTACTTC | CASSIDLGRGAEQYF | TRBJ2-7 | TRBV19 | NA | once
TGTGCCAGCAGTTACTCGGCCTCGCGGGGCTATGGCTACACCTTC | CASSYSASRGYGYTF | TRBJ1-2 | TRBV6-5 | NA | NA